Below, 22 T cell receptor beta chains from the same sample are listed, as sequenced in a study of T cell repertoires in cytomegalovirus infection. What these receptors recognize is not known. TCRdb itself ran the reads through MiXCR, one entry per CDR3 protein. This table has around 300,000 distinct CDR3 sequences, approximately 25% appearing once. The sample here was cultured PBMCs, taken from culture after CMV antigen stimulation. All receptors derive from a human donor in good health (CMV status not recorded). Some clones in this sample may be carry-over from other donors' samples.

This clonotype was seen only a few times. This chain connects TRBV6-1 to TRBJ1-4; TRBD1 matches 9 bases. Germline CDR1 is MNHNS and CDR2 is SASEGT. The CDR3 contains 15 residues. V lost 7 bases, J lost 8 bases, and 11 bases stayed unmatched. The CDR3 region is CASKAVGQGSEKLFF. The CDR3 DNA is TGTGCCAGCAAGGCGGTGGGACAGGGAAGCGAAAAACTGTTTTTT.

There are many counts of this clonotype. The rearrangement links TRBV7-2 to TRBJ2-1; 12 nucleotides line up with TRBD2. The CDR3 has 15 residues. Germline values: CDR1 SGHTA, CDR2 FQGNSA. The junction had 8 bases not matched to a gene; V was cut back by 5 bases and J by 9 bases. The CDR3 reads CASSQTSGSEFEQFF. The CDR3 DNA sequence: TGTGCCAGCAGCCAGACTAGCGGGAGTGAGTTTGAGCAGTTCTTC.

This clonotype showed up many times. The chain couples TRBV7-6 to TRBJ2-3; a possible D gene is TRBD2 (5 bases). The germline gives CDR1 SGHVS, CDR2 FNYEAQ. The CDR3 is 14 amino acids. Between the trimmed V and J ends, which lost 4 bases and 7 bases, there was a span of 15 bases. CDR3 DNA sequence: TGTGCCAGCAGCTCCGATGTGTCGGGGTATACGCAGTATTTT. Translating it yields CASSSDVSGYTQYF. The entire variable domain, with the rest obtained from reference TRBV7-6 and TRBJ2-3, is as follows: GAGVSQSPRYKVTKRGQDVALRCDPISGHVSLYWYRQALGQGPEFLTYFNYEAQQDKSGLPNDRFSAERPEGSISTLTIQRTEQRDSAMYRCASSSDVSGYTQYFGPGTRLTVL.

This clonotype has more than one count but fewer than ten. The V and J genes are TRBV19 and TRBJ1-2; no definite D call. Looked up from germline, CDR1 is LNHDA and CDR2 is SQIVND (reference sequence). The CDR3 runs to 14 residues. V lost 5 bases and J lost 4, with 14 bases in between. DNA of the CDR3: TGTGCCAGTAGTTTCCTTGCTTCGGTCTATGGCTACACCTTC. As protein: CASSFLASVYGYTF.

The rearrangement links TRBV7-9 to TRBJ2-7; TRBD2 might be the D (7 bases). This CDR3 is 16 amino acids long. V lost 0 bases, J lost 5 bases, and 17 bases lay in between. Germline-derived CDR1 and CDR2 are SEHNR and FQNEAQ (reference sequence). The CDR3 sequence is CASSLAIGGGQDEQYF. CDR3 bases: TGTGCCAGCAGCTTAGCGATTGGGGGGGGCCAAGACGAGCAGTACTTC.

The chain's CDR3 is CASSQDMAGNEQFF. For the CDR3, the DNA is TGTGCCAGCAGCCAAGATATGGCGGGCAATGAGCAGTTCTTC. The rearrangement uses TRBV14 and TRBJ2-1, with TRBD2 as a possible D gene (5 bases). CDR1 and CDR2 (germline): SGHDN, FVKESK. Trimming removed 0 bases at V and 6 bases at J, with 9 bases between. This CDR3 has 14 residues.

This clonotype was observed a few times. The chain recombines TRBV5-3 with TRBJ2-3; TRBD2 might be the D (6 bases). TRBV5-3 is annotated as an ORF whose role is uncertain. The CDR3 is 16 residues long. V was cut by 8 bases and J by 0 bases, with 19 bases left in between. CDR3 DNA: TGTGCCAGCAGCGTGATAGCGGTTTCTAGCACAGATACGCAGTATTTT. Its translation: CASSVIAVSSTDTQYF.

This clonotype was detected ten times or more. CDR3 sequence (DNA): TGTGCCAGCAGCTGGACAGTTGGAAACACCATATATTTT. It yields the protein CASSWTVGNTIYF. The chain joins TRBV7-2 to TRBJ1-3; tentatively, D is TRBD1 (6 bases). Trimming took off 4 bases at V and 3 bases at J, with 7 bases between the two ends. The V gene's germline CDR1 is SGHTA and CDR2 FQGNSA. This CDR3 region has 13 residues.

This chain uses TRBV7-8 with TRBJ2-7; D is possibly TRBD1 (6 bases). Trimming cost V 0 bases and J 5 bases, with 11 bases left between them. There are 14 residues in the CDR3. Germline CDR1 SGHVS, CDR2 FQNEAQ. CDR3 nucleotides: TGTGCCAGCAGCTTAGCTTTCCAGGGGAACGAGCAGTACTTC. This codes for CASSLAFQGNEQYF.

The J gene is TRBJ2-3, the V gene TRBV19; D ambiguous. CDR1 and CDR2 (germline): LNHDA, SQIVND (reference sequence). This CDR3 has 14 amino acids. V lost 5 bases and J 4 bases, leaving 13 bases between the germline ends. CDR3 nucleotides: TGTGCCAGTAGTCCCCCCGGCGCCCCAGATACGCAGTATTTT. Translating gives CASSPPGAPDTQYF.

This clonotype has a handful of counts. This chain links TRBV18 with TRBJ2-7, with D possibly being TRBD1 or TRBD2 (5 bases each). Trimming cost V 8 bases and J 0 bases, with 11 bases left between them. Germline V CDR1 and CDR2: KGHSH, LQKENI. The CDR3 runs to 13 residues. DNA of the CDR3: TGTGCCAGCAAGCCAGGGAGCTCCTACGAGCAGTACTTC. The encoded protein is CASKPGSSYEQYF.

V gene TRBV6-2 or TRBV6-3 combines with J gene TRBJ2-4; 11 bases are a match to TRBD1. Germline trimming cut 0 bases from V and 2 bases from J; bases unmatched to any gene: 6. This CDR3 has 18 amino acids. Germline V gives CDR1 MNHEY, CDR2 SVGEGT. CDR3 nucleotide sequence: TGTGCCAGCAGTTACTCCTTGGGGACAGGGGGTTCCAAAAACATTCAGTACTTC. Translation: CASSYSLGTGGSKNIQYF.

V usage is TRBV19 and J usage is TRBJ1-5; D remains ambiguous. The CDR3 runs to 14 residues. Trimming pared 4 bases from V and 7 bases from J, leaving 14 bases between. Per the germline V gene, CDR1 is LNHDA and CDR2 is SQIVND (reference sequence). The chain's CDR3 is CASSNGRDHQPQHF. CDR3 nucleotides: TGTGCCAGTAGTAATGGTAGGGATCACCAGCCCCAGCATTTT.

This clonotype was counted ten times or more. CDR3 sequence reads: CASSFGSSAEAFF. In DNA, the CDR3 is TGTGCCAGCAGCTTTGGGAGTTCGGCTGAAGCTTTCTTT. This sequence joins TRBV5-4 and TRBJ1-1; D gene uncertain. Germline V CDR1 and CDR2: SGHNT, YYREEE (reference sequence). This CDR3 is 13 amino acids long. Trimming removed 2 bases from V and 6 bases from J, with 11 bases in between.

In this sample, this clonotype turned up a few times. The rearrangement uses TRBV7-9 and TRBJ2-4; 7 nucleotides line up with TRBD2. There are 15 residues in the CDR3. Germline-derived CDR1 and CDR2 are SEHNR and FQNEAQ (reference sequence). The V segment lost 6 bases and the J segment 1 base; nucleotides outside the gene matches: 6. CDR3 protein: CASSGRDPAKNIQYF. The CDR3 DNA reads TGTGCCAGCAGTGGGAGGGACCCGGCCAAAAACATTCAGTACTTC.

V usage is TRBV18 and J usage is TRBJ2-3; 7 nucleotides line up with TRBD1. Germline V gene lookup returns CDR1 KGHSH and CDR2 LQKENI. CDR3 length: 15 amino acids. J lost 2 bases, V lost 4 bases, and 6 bases had no gene match. CDR3 in DNA: TGTGCCAGCTCACACCGGGACAGCAACACAGATACGCAGTATTTT. Amino acids: CASSHRDSNTDTQYF.

V gene TRBV7-2 combines with J gene TRBJ2-4; D gene uncertain. This CDR3 contains 13 residues. V lost 1 base and J lost 6, with 7 bases in between. Germline CDR1 and CDR2: SGHTA and FQGNSA. CDR3 residues: CASSLGDPNIQYF. CDR3 nucleotides: TGTGCCAGCAGCTTAGGCGACCCAAACATTCAGTACTTC.

This clonotype was observed a few times. This chain joins TRBV5-1 and TRBJ2-7; D is unresolved. Germline V gene data show CDR1 as SGHRS and CDR2 as YFSETQ. Trimming removed 5 bases from V and 0 bases from J, with 9 bases in between. This CDR3 is built from 13 residues. CDR3 amino acids: CASREVSSYEQYF. The CDR3 DNA sequence: TGCGCCAGCAGGGAAGTAAGCTCCTACGAGCAGTACTTC. The complete variable domain, with remaining parts taken from reference TRBV5-1 and TRBJ2-7, reads KAGVTQTPRYLIKTRGQQVTLSCSPISGHRSVSWYQQTPGQGLQFLFEYFSETQRNKGNFPGRFSGRQFSNSRSEMNVSTLELGDSALYLCASREVSSYEQYFGPGTRLTVT.

The chain uses TRBV7-9 and TRBJ2-7; 9 bases align to TRBD1. With 1 base clipped from V and 2 bases from J, the junction kept 3 bases outside the gene matches. This CDR3 has 15 amino acids. Germline loops: CDR1 SEHNR, CDR2 FQNEAQ (reference sequence). The CDR3 DNA is TGTGCCAGCAGCTTAGAAGGACAGGGGACCTACGAGCAGTACTTC. Amino acid sequence: CASSLEGQGTYEQYF.

This clonotype was detected a few times. V is TRBV25-1 and J is TRBJ2-3; D gene uncertain. Germline V gene data show CDR1 as MGHDK and CDR2 as SYGVNS. The CDR3 loop spans 14 amino acids. V lost 3 bases to trimming and J lost 0 bases, with 7 bases between them. The CDR3 spells CASSDPGSTDTQYF. CDR3 coding DNA: TGTGCCAGCAGTGATCCCGGAAGCACAGATACGCAGTATTTT.

The CDR3 bases are TGTGCCAGTAGTGCCCTAACAGCGGGAGGGCCAAGAGATACGCAGTATTTT. Translating it yields CASSALTAGGPRDTQYF. The V gene is TRBV19, the J gene TRBJ2-3; 10 positions match TRBD2. The CDR3 is 17 amino acids. V dropped 5 bases and J dropped 5; count of bases not matched to a gene: 13. Germline V gives CDR1 LNHDA, CDR2 SQIVND (reference sequence).

This clonotype was counted between two and nine times. This sequence joins TRBV7-2 and TRBJ2-5, with 11 bases aligning to TRBD2. The CDR3 is 17 amino acids. CDR1 is SGHTA, CDR2 FQGNSA, per germline. The V gene end was trimmed by 5 bases and the J gene end by 4 bases; junction bases not matched to a gene: 12. The CDR3 DNA reads TGTGCCAGCAGCCCAGTGGTCACTAGCGGGAGACTAGAGACCCAGTACTTC. It yields the protein CASSPVVTSGRLETQYF.